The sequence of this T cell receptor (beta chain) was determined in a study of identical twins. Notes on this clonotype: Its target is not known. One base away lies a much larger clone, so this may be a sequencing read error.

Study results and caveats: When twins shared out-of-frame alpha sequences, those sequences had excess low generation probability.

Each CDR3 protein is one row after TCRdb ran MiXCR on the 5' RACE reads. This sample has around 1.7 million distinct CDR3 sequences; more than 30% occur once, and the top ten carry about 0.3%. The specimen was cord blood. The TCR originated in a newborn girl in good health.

The CDR3 region is CASRLLAGQETRYF. The CDR3 DNA is TGTGCCAGCAGGCTTCTAGCGGGCCAAGAGACCCGGTACTTC. The chain combines TRBV6-2 or TRBV6-3 with TRBJ2-5; TRBD2 matches 8 bases. This CDR3 region has 14 residues. Germline V lookup: CDR1 MNHEY, CDR2 SVGEGT.